A selection of T cell receptor beta chains follows, all from one sample in a study of blood T cell repertoires in COVID-19. Method: immunoSEQ multiplex PCR; TCRdb's copy keeps in-frame clones and lacks some. The data show 250,000 to 400,000 clones, with less than 85% seen just once and approximately 1.9% held by the top ten. The sample was PBMCs or T cells enriched from blood (not recorded which). The receptors here all came from a woman in her twenties or thirties who had been exposed to COVID-19. Each CDR3 is given with its conserved first and last residue. The D gene is left open where the match is weak. For some rows the clone size is stated as once, few or many, or as a class when expanded; others skip it.

V: TRBV27; size: -; D: TRBD2; J: TRBJ2-5; CDR3: CASSPPGLATETQYF; DNA: TGTGCCAGCAGTCCCCCGGGACTAGCGACAGAGACCCAGTACTTC
V: TRBV19; size: -; D: TRBD1; J: TRBJ1-3; CDR3: CASSLGQRSRGNTIYF; DNA: TGTGCCAGTAGTTTGGGACAGCGGAGTCGGGGAAACACCATATATTTT
V: TRBV7-9; size: -; D: TRBD1; J: TRBJ2-1; CDR3: CASSSSGTGGLLYNEQFF; DNA: TGTGCCAGCAGCTCTAGCGGGACAGGGGGCCTACTATACAATGAGCAGTTCTTC
V: TRBV7-9; size: -; D: -; J: TRBJ1-2; CDR3: CASSLGVQGQSYTF; DNA: TGTGCCAGCAGCCTAGGGGTTCAGGGGCAGAGCTACACCTTC
V: TRBV19; size: -; D: -; J: TRBJ1-1; CDR3: CASSVSRSTEAFF; DNA: TGTGCCAGTAGTGTCTCTCGGAGCACTGAAGCTTTCTTT
V: TRBV11-2; size: -; D: -; J: TRBJ1-1; CDR3: CASSLEPLSAFF; DNA: TGTGCCAGCAGCTTAGAACCGCTTAGTGCTTTCTTT
V: TRBV24-1; size: -; D: TRBD2; J: TRBJ2-1; CDR3: CATSDLAGTSINGQFF; DNA: TGTGCCACCAGTGATTTGGCGGGGACTAGCATCAATGGGCAGTTCTTC
V: TRBV6-5; size: -; D: -; J: TRBJ2-1; CDR3: CASSREFSYNEQFF; DNA: TGTGCCAGCAGTCGAGAATTTTCCTACAATGAGCAGTTCTTC
V: TRBV28; size: once; D: -; J: TRBJ2-6; CDR3: CASSQTGTGANVLTF; DNA: TGTGCCAGCAGTCAAACAGGGACTGGGGCCAACGTCCTGACTTTC
V: TRBV7-9; size: few; D: -; J: TRBJ1-6; CDR3: CASSSEQGLGSPLHF; DNA: TGTGCCAGCAGCTCAGAGCAGGGGTTGGGTTCACCCCTCCACTTT
V: TRBV27; size: -; D: -; J: TRBJ1-5; CDR3: CASSSSDQPQHF; DNA: -
V: TRBV5-1; size: -; D: TRBD1; J: TRBJ1-2; CDR3: CASSLKGQAPYGYTF; DNA: TGCGCCAGCAGCTTAAAAGGACAGGCCCCCTATGGCTACACCTTC
V: TRBV28; size: -; D: -; J: TRBJ1-2; CDR3: CASSLGQGDYGYTF; DNA: TGTGCCAGCAGTTTAGGTCAGGGCGACTATGGCTACACCTTC
V: TRBV7-9; size: -; D: TRBD1; J: TRBJ2-1; CDR3: CASSPRDREVEQFF; DNA: TGTGCCAGCAGCCCCCGGGACAGGGAGGTTGAGCAGTTCTTC
V: TRBV2; size: -; D: -; J: TRBJ1-2; CDR3: CASSEARQISYGYTF; DNA: TGTGCCAGCAGTGAAGCGCGGCAGATAAGCTATGGCTACACCTTC
V: TRBV28; size: once; D: -; J: TRBJ1-1; CDR3: CASSLTVITEAFF; DNA: TGTGCCAGCAGTTTGACAGTAATCACTGAAGCTTTCTTT
V: TRBV5-1; size: -; D: TRBD1; J: TRBJ2-1; CDR3: CASSPQTGVENEQFF; DNA: TGCGCCAGCAGCCCCCAAACAGGGGTTGAGAATGAGCAGTTCTTC
V: TRBV6-6; size: -; D: TRBD1; J: TRBJ1-6; CDR3: CASSPLGQGGFVDSPLHF; DNA: TGTGCCAGCAGTCCACTAGGACAGGGAGGCTTTGTAGATTCACCCCTCCACTTT
V: TRBV30; size: -; D: -; J: TRBJ1-4; CDR3: CAVDRTNEKLFF; DNA: TGTGCCGTGGACAGAACTAATGAAAAACTGTTTTTT
V: TRBV30; size: -; D: -; J: TRBJ2-4; CDR3: CAWKQQGGDIQYF; DNA: TGTGCCTGGAAACAGCAGGGTGGAGACATTCAGTACTTC
V: TRBV5-5; size: -; D: TRBD1; J: TRBJ1-5; CDR3: CASRSGTGNQPQHF; DNA: TGTGCCAGCAGGTCCGGGACAGGCAATCAGCCCCAGCATTTT
V: TRBV29-1; size: -; D: -; J: TRBJ2-1; CDR3: CSVDANEQFF; DNA: TGCAGCGTTGACGCGAATGAGCAGTTCTTC